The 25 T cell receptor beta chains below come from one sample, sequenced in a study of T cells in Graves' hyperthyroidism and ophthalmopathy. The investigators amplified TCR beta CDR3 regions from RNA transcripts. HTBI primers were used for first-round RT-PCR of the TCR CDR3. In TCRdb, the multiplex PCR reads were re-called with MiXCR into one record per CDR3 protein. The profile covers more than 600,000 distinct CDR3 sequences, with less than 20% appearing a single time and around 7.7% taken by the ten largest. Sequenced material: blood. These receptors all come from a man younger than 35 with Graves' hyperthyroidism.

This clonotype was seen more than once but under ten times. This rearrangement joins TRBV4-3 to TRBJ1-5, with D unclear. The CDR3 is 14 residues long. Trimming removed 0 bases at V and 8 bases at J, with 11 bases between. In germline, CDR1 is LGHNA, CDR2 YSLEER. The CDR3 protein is CASSQDEVREPQHF. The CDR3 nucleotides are TGCGCCAGCAGCCAAGATGAGGTGAGGGAGCCCCAGCATTTT.

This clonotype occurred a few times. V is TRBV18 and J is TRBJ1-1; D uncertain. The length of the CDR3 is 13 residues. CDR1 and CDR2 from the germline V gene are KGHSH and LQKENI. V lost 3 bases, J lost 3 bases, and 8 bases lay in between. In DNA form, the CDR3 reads TGTGCCAGCTCACCCGGAGTCGACACTGAAGCTTTCTTT. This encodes CASSPGVDTEAFF.

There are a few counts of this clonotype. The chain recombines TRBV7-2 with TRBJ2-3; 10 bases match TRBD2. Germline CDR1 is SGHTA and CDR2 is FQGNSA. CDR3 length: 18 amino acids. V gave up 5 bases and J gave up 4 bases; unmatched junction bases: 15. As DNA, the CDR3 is TGTGCCAGCAGCAAGAGGCTAGCGGGAGTTAGTGGGGCAGATACGCAGTATTTT. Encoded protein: CASSKRLAGVSGADTQYF. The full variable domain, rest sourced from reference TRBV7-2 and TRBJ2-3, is GAGVSQSPSNKVTEKGKDVELRCDPISGHTALYWYRQSLGQGLEFLIYFQGNSAPDKSGLPSDRFSAERTGGSVSTLTIQRTQQEDSAVYLCASSKRLAGVSGADTQYFGPGTRLTVL.

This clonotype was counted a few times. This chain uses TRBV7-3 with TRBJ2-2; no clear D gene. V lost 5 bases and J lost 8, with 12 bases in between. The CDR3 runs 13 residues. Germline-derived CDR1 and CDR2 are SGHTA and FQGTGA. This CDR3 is CASSASRSGELFF. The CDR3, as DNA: TGTGCCAGCAGCGCATCCCGCTCAGGGGAGCTGTTTTTT.

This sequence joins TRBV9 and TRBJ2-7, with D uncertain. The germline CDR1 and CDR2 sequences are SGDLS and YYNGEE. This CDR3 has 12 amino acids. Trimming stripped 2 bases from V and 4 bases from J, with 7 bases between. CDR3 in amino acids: CASSVDGYEQYF. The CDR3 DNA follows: TGTGCCAGCAGCGTGGACGGATACGAGCAGTACTTC.

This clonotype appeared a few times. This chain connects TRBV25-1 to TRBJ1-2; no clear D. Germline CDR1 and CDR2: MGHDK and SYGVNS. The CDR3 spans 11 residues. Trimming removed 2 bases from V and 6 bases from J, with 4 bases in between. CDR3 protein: CASSESDGYTF. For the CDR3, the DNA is TGTGCCAGCAGTGAAAGTGATGGCTACACCTTC.

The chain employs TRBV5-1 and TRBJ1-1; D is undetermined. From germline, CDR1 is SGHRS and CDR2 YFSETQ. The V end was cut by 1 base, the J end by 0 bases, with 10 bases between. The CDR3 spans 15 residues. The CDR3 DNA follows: TGCGCCAGCAGCTTGTCAGCAGTCATGAACACTGAAGCTTTCTTT. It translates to CASSLSAVMNTEAFF.

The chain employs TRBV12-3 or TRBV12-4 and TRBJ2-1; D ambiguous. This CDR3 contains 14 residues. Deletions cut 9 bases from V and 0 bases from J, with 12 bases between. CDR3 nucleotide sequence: TGTGCCAGTTCCACCAGCGCCTCCTACAATGAGCAGTTCTTC. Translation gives CASSTSASYNEQFF.

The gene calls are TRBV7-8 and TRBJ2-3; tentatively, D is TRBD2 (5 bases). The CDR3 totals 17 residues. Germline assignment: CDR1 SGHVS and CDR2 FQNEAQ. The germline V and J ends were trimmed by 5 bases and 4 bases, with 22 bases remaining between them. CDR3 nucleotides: TGTGCCAGCAGCCATAGGATGGTAGCGCTAGTTCCAGATACGCAGTATTTT. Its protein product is CASSHRMVALVPDTQYF.

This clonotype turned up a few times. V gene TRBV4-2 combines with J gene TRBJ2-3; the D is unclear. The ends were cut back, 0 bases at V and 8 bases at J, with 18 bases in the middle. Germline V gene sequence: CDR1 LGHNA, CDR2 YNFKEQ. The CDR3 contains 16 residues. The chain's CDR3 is CASSQDARSDVGTQYF. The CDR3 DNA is TGTGCCAGCAGCCAAGATGCTAGGTCCGACGTTGGTACGCAGTATTTT.

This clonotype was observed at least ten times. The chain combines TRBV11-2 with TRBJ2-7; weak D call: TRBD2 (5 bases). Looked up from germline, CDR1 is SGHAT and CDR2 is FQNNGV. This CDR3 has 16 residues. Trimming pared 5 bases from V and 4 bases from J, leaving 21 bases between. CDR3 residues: CASSDGVNGVMYEQYF. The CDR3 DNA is TGTGCCAGCAGCGATGGGGTTAACGGGGTTATGTACGAGCAGTACTTC.

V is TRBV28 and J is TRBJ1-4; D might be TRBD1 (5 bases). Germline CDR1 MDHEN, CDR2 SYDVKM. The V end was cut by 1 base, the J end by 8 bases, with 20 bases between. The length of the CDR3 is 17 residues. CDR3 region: CASSLLVGATTKEKLFF. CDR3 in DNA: TGTGCCAGCAGTTTATTAGTCGGGGCAACTACAAAGGAAAAACTGTTTTTT.

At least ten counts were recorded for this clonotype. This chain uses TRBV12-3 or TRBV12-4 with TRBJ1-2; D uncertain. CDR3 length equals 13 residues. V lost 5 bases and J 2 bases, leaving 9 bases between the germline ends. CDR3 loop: CASSVQVNYGYTF. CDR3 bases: TGTGCCAGCAGTGTTCAAGTAAACTATGGCTACACCTTC.

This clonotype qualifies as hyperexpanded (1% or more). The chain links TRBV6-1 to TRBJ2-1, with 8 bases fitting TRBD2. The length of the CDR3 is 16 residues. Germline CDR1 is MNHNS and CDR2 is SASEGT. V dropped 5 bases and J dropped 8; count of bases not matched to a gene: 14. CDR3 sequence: CASSLAASGWNHEQFF. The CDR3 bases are TGTGCCAGCAGTCTCGCGGCTAGCGGGTGGAACCATGAGCAGTTCTTC.

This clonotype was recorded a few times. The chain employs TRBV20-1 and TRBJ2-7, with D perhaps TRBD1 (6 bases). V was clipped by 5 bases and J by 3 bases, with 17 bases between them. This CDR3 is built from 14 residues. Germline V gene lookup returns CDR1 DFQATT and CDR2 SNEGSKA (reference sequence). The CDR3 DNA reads TGCAGTGCTCTACCCCGGGACAAGATCTACGAGCAGTACTTC. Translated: CSALPRDKIYEQYF.

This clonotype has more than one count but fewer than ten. CDR3 DNA sequence: TGTGCCAGTAGTATGGTGGGGGCGGATGGGGGCTACACCTTC. This sequence encodes CASSMVGADGGYTF. The rearrangement links TRBV19 to TRBJ1-2; weak D call: TRBD1 (6 bases). Trimming removed 3 bases from V and 8 bases from J, with 16 bases in between. CDR1 is LNHDA and CDR2 is SQIVND in the germline V gene (reference sequence). CDR3 length: 14 residues.

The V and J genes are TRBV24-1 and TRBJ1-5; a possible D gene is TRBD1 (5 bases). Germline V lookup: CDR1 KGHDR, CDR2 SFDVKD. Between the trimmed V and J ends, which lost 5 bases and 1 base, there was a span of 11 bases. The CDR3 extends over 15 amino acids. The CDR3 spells CATSGGGYSNQPQHF. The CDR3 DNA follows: TGTGCCACCAGTGGCGGGGGGTACAGCAATCAGCCCCAGCATTTT.

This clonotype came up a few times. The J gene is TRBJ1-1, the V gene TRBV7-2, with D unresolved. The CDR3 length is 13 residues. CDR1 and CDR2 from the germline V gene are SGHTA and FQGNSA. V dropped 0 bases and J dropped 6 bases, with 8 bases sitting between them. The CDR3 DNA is TGTGCCAGCAGCTTAGCTTCCGGATCTGAAGCTTTCTTT. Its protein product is CASSLASGSEAFF.

CDR3 sequence reads: CASSVSQGAWDSPLHF. The DNA of the CDR3 is TGTGCCAGCAGCGTATCACAGGGGGCTTGGGATTCACCCCTCCACTTT. The V and J genes are TRBV9 and TRBJ1-6; TRBD1 aligns across 9 bases. Germline V gene sequence: CDR1 SGDLS, CDR2 YYNGEE. V trimming: 1 base; J trimming: 8 bases; junction bases outside the gene matches: 7. The CDR3 is 16 residues long. Drawing the rest from reference TRBV9 and TRBJ1-6, the complete variable domain is DSGVTQTPKHLITATGQRVTLRCSPRSGDLSVYWYQQSLDQGLQFLIQYYNGEERAKGNILERFSAQQFPDLHSELNLSSLELGDSALYFCASSVSQGAWDSPLHFGNGTRLTVT.

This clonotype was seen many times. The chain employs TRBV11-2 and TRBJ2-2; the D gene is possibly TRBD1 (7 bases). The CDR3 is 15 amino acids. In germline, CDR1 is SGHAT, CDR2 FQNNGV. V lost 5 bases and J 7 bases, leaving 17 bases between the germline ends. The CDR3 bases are TGTGCCAGCAGCCCAGGGGGGCACGGTGTCGGGGAGCTGTTTTTT. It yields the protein CASSPGGHGVGELFF.

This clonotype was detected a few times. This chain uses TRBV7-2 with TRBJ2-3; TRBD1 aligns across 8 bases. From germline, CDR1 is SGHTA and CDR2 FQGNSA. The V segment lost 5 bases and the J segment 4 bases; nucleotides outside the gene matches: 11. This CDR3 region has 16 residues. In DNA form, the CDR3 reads TGTGCCAGCAGCGCACGTCCCAGGGGGCTCTCAGATACGCAGTATTTT. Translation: CASSARPRGLSDTQYF.

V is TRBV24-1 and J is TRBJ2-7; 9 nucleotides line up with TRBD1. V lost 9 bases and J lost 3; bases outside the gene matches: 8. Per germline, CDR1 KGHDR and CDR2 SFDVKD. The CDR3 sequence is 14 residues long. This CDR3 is CATRRQGVGYEQYF. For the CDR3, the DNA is TGTGCCACCCGACGACAGGGGGTGGGCTACGAGCAGTACTTC.

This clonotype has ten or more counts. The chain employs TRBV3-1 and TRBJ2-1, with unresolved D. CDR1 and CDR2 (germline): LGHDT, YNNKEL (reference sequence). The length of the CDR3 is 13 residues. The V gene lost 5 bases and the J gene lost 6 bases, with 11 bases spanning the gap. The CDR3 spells CASSLMASNEQFF. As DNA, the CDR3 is TGTGCCAGCAGCTTAATGGCGAGCAATGAGCAGTTCTTC.

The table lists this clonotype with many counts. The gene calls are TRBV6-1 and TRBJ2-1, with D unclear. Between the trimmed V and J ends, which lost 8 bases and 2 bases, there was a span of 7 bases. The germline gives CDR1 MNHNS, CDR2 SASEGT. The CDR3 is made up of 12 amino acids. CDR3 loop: CASGLAYNEQFF. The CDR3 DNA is TGTGCCAGCGGCCTAGCCTACAATGAGCAGTTCTTC.

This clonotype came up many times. CDR3 loop: CSARPLAGGSYEQYF. The CDR3 region has the DNA TGCAGTGCTAGACCACTAGCGGGTGGCTCCTACGAGCAGTACTTC. The chain is built from TRBV20-1 and TRBJ2-7; TRBD2 matches at 9 bases. Germline V lookup: CDR1 DFQATT, CDR2 SNEGSKA (reference sequence). The junction had 5 bases not matched to a gene; V was cut back by 2 bases and J by 0 bases. This CDR3 spans 15 amino acids.